Shown below are 29 T cell receptor beta chains from a single sample sequenced in a study of cytomegalovirus exposure and HLA in healthy donors. Some clones are missing from TCRdb's copy, which holds only in-frame ones; the method was immunoSEQ multiplex PCR. The data show about 280,000 clones, with 85% to 90% seen just once and 0.92% held by the top ten. The sequencing sample was made of PBMCs. These receptors were taken from a woman aged 18-29 years in good health and CMV-seronegative.

The chain links TRBV2 to TRBJ2-1; the D is unclear. Trimming took off 7 bases at V and 5 bases at J, with 12 bases between the two ends. The CDR3 has 13 amino acids. CDR1 and CDR2 (germline): SNHLY, FYNNEI. The CDR3, as DNA: TGTGCCAGCACCCCGCGGCTAAACAATGAGCAGTTCTTC. It encodes CASTPRLNNEQFF.

The chain carries TRBV7-2 and TRBJ2-7; 14 bases align to TRBD2. This CDR3 comprises 15 residues. Trimming took 5 bases from V and 6 from J; bases not matched to a gene: 6. Germline-derived CDR1 and CDR2 are SGHTA and FQGNSA. DNA for the CDR3: TGTGCCAGCAGCCGAGGACTAGCGGGAGGCGGCGAGCAGTACTTC. Protein product: CASSRGLAGGGEQYF.

This clone was observed a single time. This chain connects TRBV25-1 to TRBJ1-5; D is uncertain. V gave up 4 bases and J gave up 3 bases, with 10 bases separating them. This CDR3 has 14 amino acids. Germline V lookup: CDR1 MGHDK, CDR2 SYGVNS. CDR3 coding DNA: TGTGCCAGCAGTGGTCCAGGATTCAATCAGCCCCAGCATTTT. It specifies CASSGPGFNQPQHF.

The V and J genes are TRBV7-8 and TRBJ1-5, with D possibly TRBD1 on 5 matching bases. V gave up 5 bases and J gave up 4 bases, with 12 bases separating them. This CDR3 is built from 14 residues. CDR1 is SGHVS, CDR2 FQNEAQ, per germline. The CDR3: CASSKKTENQPQHF. In nucleotides, the CDR3 is TGTGCCAGCAGCAAAAAGACAGAGAATCAGCCCCAGCATTTT. The full variable domain, with the rest looked up from reference TRBV7-8 and TRBJ1-5, is GAGVSQSPRYKVAKRGQDVALRCDPISGHVSLFWYQQALGQGPEFLTYFQNEAQLDKSGLPSDRFFAERPEGSVSTLKIQRTQQEDSAVYLCASSKKTENQPQHFGDGTRLSIL.

V and J are TRBV9 and TRBJ2-7, with D possibly TRBD2 on 5 matching bases. Germline loops: CDR1 SGDLS, CDR2 YYNGEE. With 0 bases removed from V and 2 bases from J, the gap between germline ends came to 9 bases. The CDR3 loop spans 14 amino acids. The CDR3 nucleotides read TGTGCCAGCAGCGTAGGGACTCAAACCTACGAGCAGTACTTC. Translation gives CASSVGTQTYEQYF.

The CDR3 bases are TGTGCCAGCAGCTTAAAGGTATCGGCGGGAGGGCCCGAGAATGAGCAGTTCTTC. The encoded protein is CASSLKVSAGGPENEQFF. The chain employs TRBV11-2 and TRBJ2-1, with 9 bases that match TRBD2. Looked up from germline, CDR1 is SGHAT and CDR2 is FQNNGV. The ends lost 2 bases at V and 7 bases at J; junction bases unmatched: 15. The CDR3 contains 18 residues.

The chain links TRBV4-3 to TRBJ1-2, with 7 bases fitting TRBD1. V lost 0 bases to trimming and J lost 3 bases; unmatched junction nucleotides: 7. The V gene's germline CDR1 is LGHNA and CDR2 YSLEER. The CDR3 totals 16 residues. The CDR3 spells CASSQDWGTDHYGYTF. As DNA, the CDR3 is TGCGCCAGCAGCCAAGATTGGGGGACAGACCACTATGGCTACACCTTC.

The chain employs TRBV27 and TRBJ2-1; D is possibly TRBD1 (6 bases). Trimming pared 6 bases from V and 5 bases from J, leaving 8 bases between. The CDR3 is made up of 12 amino acids. CDR1 is MNHEY, CDR2 SMNVEV, per germline (reference sequence). For the CDR3, the DNA is TGTGCCAGCAGGAGACAGGACAATGAGCAGTTCTTC. Translated: CASRRQDNEQFF.

This rearrangement joins TRBV9 to TRBJ2-7; 12 nucleotides line up with TRBD2. The CDR3 sequence is 16 residues long. Germline lookup yields CDR1 SGDLS and CDR2 YYNGEE. Trimming removed 4 bases from V and 5 bases from J; junction bases left unmatched: 10. The CDR3 is CASSPGLAGLQDEQYF. DNA for the CDR3: TGTGCCAGCAGCCCAGGACTAGCGGGATTGCAGGACGAGCAGTACTTC.

The rearrangement links TRBV5-1 to TRBJ1-4, with D perhaps TRBD1 (6 bases). The CDR3 runs to 16 residues. The V end was cut by 1 base, the J end by 8 bases, with 18 bases between. In germline, CDR1 is SGHRS, CDR2 YFSETQ. The CDR3 sequence is CASSLTTGHGGEKLFF. CDR3 nucleotide sequence: TGCGCCAGCAGCTTGACGACAGGTCATGGTGGCGAAAAACTGTTTTTT.

The V and J genes are TRBV27 and TRBJ2-1; 9 bases align to TRBD2. V trimming: 6 bases; J trimming: 12 bases; junction bases outside the gene matches: 15. The germline CDR1 and CDR2 sequences are MNHEY and SMNVEV (reference sequence). CDR3 length: 15 amino acids. The CDR3 reads CASSPLAGPAHLQFF. CDR3 nucleotides: TGTGCCAGCAGCCCACTAGCGGGCCCCGCCCATTTGCAGTTCTTC.

The rearrangement uses TRBV10-3 and TRBJ2-3; 12 bases are a match to TRBD2. J was trimmed by 0 bases and V by 5 bases; bases with no gene match: 24. Germline V gene data show CDR1 as ENHRY and CDR2 as SYGVKD. The length of the CDR3 is 23 residues. This CDR3 is CAISLFSSSADRTSGKSTDTQYF. The CDR3 coding sequence is TGTGCCATCAGTCTGTTTTCGTCCAGCGCGGATCGGACTAGCGGGAAAAGCACAGATACGCAGTATTTT.

Note on this clone: The same CDR3 also results from other DNA sequences found in this sample. The chain joins TRBV28 to TRBJ1-1, with D hard to call. Trimming took 6 bases from V and 8 from J, leaving 7 bases between them. The CDR3 totals 10 residues. Germline CDR1 reads MDHEN; CDR2 reads SYDVKM. CDR3 DNA sequence: TGTGCCAGCAGGAGGCTAGAAGCTTTCTTT. Amino acids: CASRRLEAFF.

This clone was recorded only once. The rearrangement joins TRBV7-2 to TRBJ1-2; 8 nucleotides line up with TRBD1. V lost 5 bases, J lost 6 bases, and 14 bases stayed unmatched. The CDR3 has 16 amino acids. In germline, CDR1 is SGHTA, CDR2 FQGNSA. CDR3 loop: CASSRRRTGTGNGYTF. Written as DNA, the CDR3 is TGTGCCAGCAGCCGACGAAGGACAGGGACGGGGAATGGCTACACCTTC.

The V call is TRBV10-2, the J call TRBJ1-5; 8 bases are shared with TRBD1. V was clipped by 7 bases and J by 6 bases; unmatched bases: 8. Germline V gene data show CDR1 as WSHSY and CDR2 as SAAADI. The CDR3 loop spans 14 amino acids. CDR3 nucleotides: TGCGCCAGCACCAACGGACAGGGCGCTCAGCCCCAGCATTTT. Translating it yields CASTNGQGAQPQHF.

The chain links TRBV4-3 to TRBJ2-5; 14 bases are shared with TRBD2. From germline, CDR1 is LGHNA and CDR2 YSLEER. After removal of 4 bases from V and 5 bases from J, the junction contained 9 bases not matched to a gene. CDR3 length: 17 amino acids. CDR3 in DNA: TGCGCCAGCAGCCTGGGACTAGCGGGGGACCGAGGGGAGACCCAGTACTTC. Translating gives CASSLGLAGDRGETQYF.

The chain is built from TRBV11-2 and TRBJ2-2; D possibly corresponds to TRBD1 (5 bases). Trimming took off 2 bases at V and 6 bases at J, with 13 bases between the two ends. The CDR3 has 15 residues. In germline, CDR1 is SGHAT, CDR2 FQNNGV. The chain's CDR3 is CASSLLKGMAGELFF. The CDR3 region has the DNA TGTGCCAGCAGCTTATTAAAGGGGATGGCCGGGGAGCTGTTTTTT.

This chain uses TRBV4-2 with TRBJ2-1; 9 bases are a match to TRBD1. The CDR3 has 16 amino acids. The J segment lost 8 bases and the V segment lost 1 base, leaving 9 bases of the junction unmatched. CDR1 is LGHNA and CDR2 is YNFKEQ in the germline V gene. The CDR3 here is CASSQAEQGALDEQFF. The CDR3 bases are TGTGCCAGCAGCCAAGCCGAACAGGGGGCGTTGGATGAGCAGTTCTTC.

The V and J genes are TRBV6-4 and TRBJ2-1; 10 positions agree with TRBD1. V was clipped by 2 bases and J by 7 bases; unmatched bases: 5. The CDR3 spans 15 residues. Germline V lookup: CDR1 MRHNA, CDR2 SNTAGT. CDR3 sequence: CASSDGRTGGNEQFF. CDR3 nucleotides: TGTGCCAGCAGTGACGGAAGGACAGGGGGTAATGAGCAGTTCTTC.

The chain has TRBV25-1 and TRBJ2-3, with 10 nucleotides matching TRBD2. V shed 5 bases and J 2 bases; nucleotides not matched to a gene: 13. The CDR3 runs to 18 residues. CDR1 and CDR2 from the germline V gene are MGHDK and SYGVNS. The CDR3 nucleotides read TGTGCCAGCAGTCCTACCATCGCCGGGACTAGCGTCACAGATACGCAGTATTTT. This translates into CASSPTIAGTSVTDTQYF.

The chain has TRBV28 and TRBJ2-2; weak D call: TRBD2 (6 bases). CDR1 is MDHEN, CDR2 SYDVKM, per germline. The CDR3 is 14 amino acids. The ends were cut back, 6 bases at V and 6 bases at J, with 14 bases in the middle. In nucleotides, the CDR3 is TGTGCCAGCAGCCGACTAGGTCACGCCGGGGAGCTGTTTTTT. Its translation is CASSRLGHAGELFF. The variable domain in full, with the rest retrieved from reference TRBV28 and TRBJ2-2, is DVKVTQSSRYLVKRTGEKVFLECVQDMDHENMFWYRQDPGLGLRLIYFSYDVKMKEKGDIPEGYSVSREKKERFSLILESASTNQTSMYLCASSRLGHAGELFFGEGSRLTVL.

V and J are TRBV6-6 and TRBJ1-5; 8 bases are a match to TRBD1. The CDR3 covers 14 residues. The germline gives CDR1 MNHNY, CDR2 SVGAGI (reference sequence). With 9 bases clipped from V and 6 bases from J, the junction kept 10 bases outside the gene matches. CDR3 sequence: CASLTDRVGQPQHF. In DNA, the CDR3 is TGTGCCAGTCTTACGGACAGGGTCGGTCAGCCCCAGCATTTT.

The V gene is TRBV5-6, the J gene TRBJ1-1; D is ambiguous. This CDR3 region has 19 residues. Looked up from germline, CDR1 is SGHDT and CDR2 is YYEEEE. Deletions cut 1 base from V and 1 base from J, with 23 bases between. The CDR3 sequence is CASSLMPRGPEGPNTEAFF. The CDR3 nucleotides are TGTGCCAGCAGCTTGATGCCCCGAGGGCCCGAGGGCCCGAACACTGAAGCTTTCTTT.

This clone was picked up one time. The gene calls are TRBV4-2 and TRBJ2-7, with 7 bases identical to TRBD1. The CDR3 runs to 16 residues. With V trimmed by 4 bases and J by 2 bases, 11 bases remained unmatched. Germline CDR1 and CDR2: LGHNA and YNFKEQ. Here the CDR3 reads CASSLGTDVLTYEQYF. CDR3 nucleotide sequence: TGTGCCAGCAGCCTTGGGACAGACGTACTGACCTACGAGCAGTACTTC.

This clone has just a few counts. CDR3 residues: CASTQGGYEQYF. The CDR3 DNA reads as TGTGCCAGCACCCAAGGGGGCTACGAGCAGTACTTC. V is TRBV5-7 and J is TRBJ2-7, with D maybe TRBD1 (6 bases). TRBV5-7 is marked as an open reading frame, function uncertain. The ends were cut back, 6 bases at V and 3 bases at J, with 10 bases in the middle. The CDR3 is 12 residues long.

The chain carries TRBV29-1 and TRBJ2-7, with no clear D. V was shortened by 3 bases and J by 2 bases, with 8 bases between the two germline ends. Germline V gives CDR1 SQVTM, CDR2 ANQGSEA. The CDR3 spans 12 residues. CDR3 nucleotide sequence: TGCAGCGTTGAGGCGGCCACCTACGAGCAGTACTTC. Protein product: CSVEAATYEQYF.

V gene TRBV2 combines with J gene TRBJ1-4; 8 nucleotides align to TRBD1. In germline, CDR1 is SNHLY, CDR2 FYNNEI. Trimming cost V 6 bases and J 3 bases; bases outside gene matches: 3. This CDR3 spans 14 amino acids. As DNA, the CDR3 is TGTGCCAGCAGGGAGGACAGGGCTAATGAAAAACTGTTTTTT. It specifies CASREDRANEKLFF.

Details on this clone: Different DNA sequences within this sample yield the same CDR3. The chain recombines TRBV5-1 with TRBJ1-1; 8 bases are shared with TRBD1. Germline CDR1 reads SGHRS; CDR2 reads YFSETQ. After removal of 5 bases from V and 5 bases from J, the junction contained 5 bases not matched to a gene. CDR3 length: 13 amino acids. The CDR3, as DNA: TGCGCCAGCAGTTTAACAGGGGGGACTGAAGCTTTCTTT. This codes for CASSLTGGTEAFF.

V gene TRBV6-1 combines with J gene TRBJ2-5; D possibly corresponds to TRBD2 (7 bases). Germline V gene sequence: CDR1 MNHNS, CDR2 SASEGT. Trimming removed 9 bases at V and 5 bases at J, with 19 bases between. This CDR3 contains 14 residues. As DNA, the CDR3 is TGTGCCAGTCCTCCCGGGGGGCTTGGGGAGACCCAGTACTTC. It codes for CASPPGGLGETQYF.